Given below is one T cell receptor (beta chain) in context. As handled by the study authors: Reference gene primer amplification gave estimated nucleated cell counts. Produced via immunoSEQ multiplex PCR; TCRdb's table is partial and in-frame only. Clone size and V and J calls were adopted from that table, with D and trimming inferred from the DNA. The data show hundreds of thousands of clones, with around 87% seen just once and 3.5% to 4.5% held by the top ten. The data are from a study of blood T cell repertoires in COVID-19. The V gene lost 6 bases and the J gene lost 4 bases, with 12 bases spanning the gap. Germline V gene data show CDR1 as LGHNT and CDR2 as FRNRAP. The CDR3 spans 14 residues.

The chain couples TRBV12-5 to TRBJ2-2; D might be TRBD2 (6 bases). This TCR came from a woman aged 45-65 years with active or convalescent COVID-19. The sequenced sample consisted of peripheral blood. CDR3 DNA sequence: TGTGCTAGTGGGCTGGCGGGGACCACCGGGGAGCTGTTTTTT. Translation gives CASGLAGTTGELFF.